Each of the 23 T cell receptor beta chains below was sequenced from the same sample in a study of identical twins. From the 5' RACE reads, TCRdb called clonotypes with MiXCR, one entry per CDR3 protein. The sample has nearly 650,000 distinct CDR3 sequences, around 7.4% seen once. In addition, the sample was reused for a study of yellow fever vaccine responses in identical twins.

Sequences were obtained from PBMCs. These receptor sequences come from a woman younger than 35 in good health.

This clonotype was picked up many times. The gene calls are TRBV7-9 and TRBJ2-1; 7 bases are a match to TRBD2. Germline loops: CDR1 SEHNR, CDR2 FQNEAQ (reference sequence). This CDR3 is built from 16 residues. The V segment lost 5 bases and the J segment 4 bases; nucleotides outside the gene matches: 11. CDR3 sequence: CASSPPLAGTYNEQFF. In DNA, the CDR3 is TGTGCCAGCAGCCCTCCTTTAGCGGGTACTTACAATGAGCAGTTCTTC.

This clonotype was counted only a few times. This chain joins TRBV6-5 and TRBJ2-7; maybe TRBD2 (5 bases). This CDR3 comprises 11 residues. Trimming pared 10 bases from V and 6 bases from J, leaving 13 bases between. Per germline, CDR1 MNHEY and CDR2 SVGAGI. The CDR3 region has the DNA TGTGCCACCCGGAGGCGGAGCGAGCAGTACGTC. This codes for CATRRRSEQYV.

V and J are TRBV20-1 and TRBJ1-1, with TRBD1 as a possible D gene (5 bases). V was shortened by 2 bases and J by 3 bases, with 10 bases between the two germline ends. Germline lookup yields CDR1 DFQATT and CDR2 SNEGSKA (reference sequence). The CDR3 runs to 13 residues. As DNA, the CDR3 is TGCAGTGCTAGATCCGGGGGTGACACTGAAGCTTTCTTT. Its translation: CSARSGGDTEAFF.

There are many counts of this clonotype. The gene calls are TRBV6-5 and TRBJ1-2, with a weak D call TRBD1 (5 bases). V lost 0 bases to trimming and J lost 1 base, with 12 bases between them. Per germline, CDR1 MNHEY and CDR2 SVGAGI. The CDR3 consists of 16 residues. DNA for the CDR3: TGTGCCAGCAGTTACTCGACGGGGCCGAATAACTATGGCTACACCTTC. Translation gives CASSYSTGPNNYGYTF.

This clonotype occurred a few times. V is TRBV5-1 and J is TRBJ2-2; 11 bases are a match to TRBD2. V lost 4 bases and J lost 1; bases outside the gene matches: 3. CDR3 size: 16 residues. The V gene's germline CDR1 is SGHRS and CDR2 YFSETQ. CDR3: CASSLSGRGNTGELFF. CDR3 bases: TGCGCCAGCAGCCTTAGCGGGAGGGGGAACACCGGGGAGCTGTTTTTT.

V usage is TRBV5-5 and J usage is TRBJ2-5, with D possibly being TRBD2 (6 bases). This CDR3 contains 17 residues. CDR1 is SGHKS and CDR2 is YYEKEE in the germline V gene (reference sequence). V lost 1 base, J lost 4 bases, and 20 bases lay in between. The CDR3 protein is CASSLLVFGEARETQYF. The CDR3 DNA follows: TGTGCCAGCAGCTTGCTAGTTTTTGGGGAGGCTAGAGAGACCCAGTACTTC.

In its sample, this clonotype was seen a few times. The chain recombines TRBV7-8 with TRBJ2-1; D is perhaps TRBD1 (5 bases). The CDR3 is 18 amino acids. V dropped 4 bases and J dropped 6 bases, with 25 bases sitting between them. The germline V gene encodes CDR1 SGHVS and CDR2 FQNEAQ. The CDR3 spells CASSSPVRQLLGANEQFF. CDR3 nucleotides: TGTGCCAGCAGCTCACCGGTAAGGCAGTTGCTAGGGGCCAATGAGCAGTTCTTC.

This clonotype came up a few times. The CDR3 sequence is CASGLFPSGLHNEQFF. CDR3 nucleotides: TGTGCTAGTGGTTTGTTCCCTAGCGGACTTCACAATGAGCAGTTCTTC. The chain has TRBV12-5 and TRBJ2-1; 7 bases agree with TRBD2. V was clipped by 2 bases and J by 5 bases; unmatched bases: 9. The length of the CDR3 is 16 residues. Germline V gene sequence: CDR1 LGHNT, CDR2 FRNRAP.

This chain uses TRBV19 with TRBJ2-7, with D hard to call. This CDR3 is 13 amino acids long. Germline-derived CDR1 and CDR2 are LNHDA and SQIVND (reference sequence). The V and J ends lost 4 bases and 3 bases respectively, with 10 bases between them. The CDR3, as DNA: TGTGCCAGTAGTAATCGCCTGGACTACGAGCAGTACTTC. This gives the protein CASSNRLDYEQYF.

This clonotype was counted between two and nine times. This chain links TRBV7-9 with TRBJ1-1, with D uncertain. Trimming pared 5 bases from V and 5 bases from J, leaving 9 bases between. Germline V lookup: CDR1 SEHNR, CDR2 FQNEAQ (reference sequence). The CDR3 covers 12 residues. The CDR3 nucleotides read TGTGCCAGCAGCATCGATGTGACTGAAGCTTTCTTT. Translated, it gives CASSIDVTEAFF.

The rearrangement links TRBV15 to TRBJ1-2; D may be TRBD1 (5 bases). Germline V lookup: CDR1 LNHNV, CDR2 YYDKDF (reference sequence). This CDR3 comprises 16 residues. Trimming shortened V by 0 bases and J by 3 bases, and 14 bases separated the two germline ends. CDR3 nucleotide sequence: TGTGCCACCAGCAGAGATCTCTCCACAGGCGACTATGGCTACACCTTC. The encoded protein is CATSRDLSTGDYGYTF.

This clonotype was found a few times. V and J are TRBV4-1 and TRBJ1-6, with no clear D. There are 13 residues in the CDR3. V lost 4 bases and J lost 10, with 11 bases in between. Germline CDR1 and CDR2: MGHRA and YSYEKL. CDR3 DNA sequence: TGCGCCAGCAGCCCCGCTCAACAGTCACCCCTCCACTTT. Protein: CASSPAQQSPLHF.

In this sample, this clonotype turned up many times. The V call is TRBV10-3, the J call TRBJ2-1; 9 bases map to TRBD1. This CDR3 comprises 14 residues. The V gene end was trimmed by 11 bases and the J gene end by 5 bases; junction bases not matched to a gene: 10. Germline CDR1 is ENHRY and CDR2 is SYGVKD. CDR3 sequence reads: CAATGTGFDNEQFF. DNA of the CDR3: TGTGCCGCCACCGGGACAGGGTTCGACAATGAGCAGTTCTTC.

In this sample, this clonotype turned up a few times. The genes are TRBV2 and TRBJ1-5; D remains unclear. The CDR3 covers 17 residues. The germline V gene has CDR1 SNHLY and CDR2 FYNNEI. Between the trimmed V and J ends, which lost 3 bases and 3 bases, there was a span of 18 bases. Here the CDR3 DNA reads TGTGCCAGCAGTGAGGCACACCTCTCGGAACCCAATCAGCCCCAGCATTTT. It encodes CASSEAHLSEPNQPQHF.

V usage is TRBV6-1 and J usage is TRBJ2-7, with 7 bases fitting TRBD1. The CDR3 has 13 residues. Germline values: CDR1 MNHNS, CDR2 SASEGT. With 8 bases clipped from V and 6 bases from J, the junction kept 10 bases outside the gene matches. Written as DNA, the CDR3 is TGTGCCAGCCGAGTCCTGGGACAGCCCGAGCAGTACTTC. Amino acids: CASRVLGQPEQYF.

The sample holds many counts of this clonotype. The gene calls are TRBV5-1 and TRBJ2-1, with 8 nucleotides matching TRBD1. The CDR3 loop spans 17 amino acids. The trim removed 0 bases at V and 6 bases at J, leaving 11 bases unmatched. Germline V CDR1 and CDR2: SGHRS, YFSETQ. The chain's CDR3 is CASSLDPPDRVGNEQFF. CDR3 nucleotide sequence: TGCGCCAGCAGCTTGGACCCCCCGGACAGGGTGGGCAATGAGCAGTTCTTC.

The J gene is TRBJ2-2, the V gene TRBV20-1; D is unresolved. Trimming pared 1 base from V and 4 bases from J, leaving 7 bases between. The CDR3 is 13 amino acids. The germline V gene has CDR1 DFQATT and CDR2 SNEGSKA (reference sequence). CDR3 residues: CSARAVTTGELFF. The DNA for the CDR3 is TGCAGTGCTAGAGCTGTGACCACCGGGGAGCTGTTTTTT.

This clonotype was found many times. This sequence joins TRBV6-5 and TRBJ1-4, with a weak D call TRBD1 (6 bases). The CDR3 totals 13 residues. CDR1 and CDR2 (germline): MNHEY, SVGAGI. Deletions cut 2 bases from V and 8 bases from J, with 9 bases between. CDR3 loop: CASSYLDREKLFF. The CDR3 DNA sequence: TGTGCCAGCAGTTACCTAGACAGGGAAAAACTGTTTTTT.

This clonotype was recorded at least ten times. This chain uses TRBV5-6 with TRBJ2-2; possible D gene TRBD2, 6 bases. Germline CDR1 SGHDT, CDR2 YYEEEE. The CDR3 contains 12 residues. V lost 3 bases, J lost 8 bases, and 8 bases lay in between. CDR3 protein: CASSSEGGELFF. CDR3 DNA sequence: TGTGCCAGCAGCTCGGAGGGTGGGGAGCTGTTTTTT. The whole variable domain, filled in from reference TRBV5-6 and TRBJ2-2, reads DAGVTQSPTHLIKTRGQQVTLRCSPKSGHDTVSWYQQALGQGPQFIFQYYEEEERQRGNFPDRFSGHQFPNYSSELNVNALLLGDSALYLCASSSEGGELFFGEGSRLTVL.

This clonotype turned up a few times. The chain links TRBV12-3 or TRBV12-4 to TRBJ2-2; 8 positions match TRBD2. V dropped 7 bases and J dropped 1; count of bases not matched to a gene: 11. CDR3 length: 17 amino acids. CDR3 DNA: TGTGCCAGCACCCCCTTCCCGGGACTAGGGAACACCGGGGAGCTGTTTTTT. This encodes CASTPFPGLGNTGELFF.

The chain couples TRBV6-5 to TRBJ1-6; D is possibly TRBD1 (6 bases). Per the germline V gene, CDR1 is MNHEY and CDR2 is SVGAGI. The ends were cut back, 4 bases at V and 8 bases at J, with 12 bases in the middle. The CDR3 totals 14 residues. CDR3 nucleotides: TGTGCCAGCAGTTCCTGGACAGATGATTCACCCCTCCACTTT. Translated, it gives CASSSWTDDSPLHF.

The rearrangement uses TRBV3-1 and TRBJ2-7, with 8 bases that match TRBD2. CDR1 is LGHDT and CDR2 is YNNKEL in the germline V gene (reference sequence). This CDR3 has 15 residues. V shed 4 bases, J shed 6 bases, and the junction held 11 bases outside the gene matches. In nucleotides, the CDR3 is TGTGCCAGCAGCCTTTTGGGCGGGGGGAGATGCGAGCAGTACGTC. This gives the protein CASSLLGGGRCEQYV.

A note on this clonotype: With a much larger clone just one base away, this may be a read error. The V call is TRBV3-1, the J call TRBJ2-6; D unresolved. Per the germline V gene, CDR1 is LGHDT and CDR2 is YNNKEL (reference sequence). The CDR3 covers 18 residues. CDR3 sequence: CASTQDFTLRSGANVLTF. DNA of the CDR3: TGTGCCAGCACCCAAGATTTCACGTTACGCTCTGGGGCCAACGTCCTGACTTTC.